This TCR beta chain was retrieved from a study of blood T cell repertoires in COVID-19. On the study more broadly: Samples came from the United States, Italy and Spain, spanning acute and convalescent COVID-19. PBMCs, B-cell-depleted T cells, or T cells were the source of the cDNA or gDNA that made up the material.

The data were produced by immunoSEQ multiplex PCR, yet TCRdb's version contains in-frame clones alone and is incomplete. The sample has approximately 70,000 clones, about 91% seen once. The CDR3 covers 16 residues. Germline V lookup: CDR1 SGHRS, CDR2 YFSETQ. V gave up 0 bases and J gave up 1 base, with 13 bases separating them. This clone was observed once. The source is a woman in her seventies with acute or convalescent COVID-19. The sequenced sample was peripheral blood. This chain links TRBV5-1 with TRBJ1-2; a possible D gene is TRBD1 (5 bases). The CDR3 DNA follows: TGCGCCAGCAGCTTGGCCGAGGCAGGGTATAACTATGGCTACACCTTC. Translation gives CASSLAEAGYNYGYTF. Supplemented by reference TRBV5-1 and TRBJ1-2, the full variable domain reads KAGVTQTPRYLIKTRGQQVTLSCSPISGHRSVSWYQQTPGQGLQFLFEYFSETQRNKGNFPGRFSGRQFSNSRSEMNVSTLELGDSALYLCASSLAEAGYNYGYTFGSGTRLTVV.